The rows below give T cell receptor beta chains drawn from one sample of a study of T cell responses to AZD1222 COVID-19 vaccine. Here immunoSEQ multiplex PCR was the method, and the copy in TCRdb shows in-frame clones only, minus some. The sample has 45,000 to 55,000 clones; roughly 84% are singletons. The sequences come from peripheral blood, collected on day 0 of MenACWY control vaccination. Source of these receptors: an adult in good health. The CDR3 runs from the conserved cysteine through the conserved F or W. Fields, in order: D gene, clone size, V gene, J gene, CDR3 protein, CDR3 DNA. D genes are given only for firm matches. Part of the rows lack a size; the others show once, few, many or a class for expanded clones.

d_gene: -
abundance: -
v_gene: TRBV6-1
j_gene: TRBJ1-5
CDR3aa: CASSEGGSNQPQHF
CDR3nt: TGTGCCAGCAGTGAGGGGGGCAGCAATCAGCCCCAGCATTTT

d_gene: -
abundance: -
v_gene: TRBV10-2
j_gene: TRBJ1-1
CDR3aa: CASWANTEAFF
CDR3nt: TGCGCCAGCTGGGCGAACACTGAAGCTTTCTTT

d_gene: -
abundance: -
v_gene: TRBV5-4
j_gene: TRBJ2-2
CDR3aa: CATALGGLGTGELFF
CDR3nt: TGTGCCACCGCGTTGGGGGGGCTGGGCACCGGGGAGCTGTTTTTT

d_gene: TRBD2
abundance: few
v_gene: TRBV19
j_gene: TRBJ2-3
CDR3aa: CASSHEILAGVTDTQYF
CDR3nt: TGTGCCAGTAGTCACGAAATACTAGCGGGGGTTACAGATACGCAGTATTTT

d_gene: TRBD2
abundance: few
v_gene: TRBV20-1
j_gene: TRBJ2-1
CDR3aa: CSASAGTSAYNEQFF
CDR3nt: TGCAGTGCTAGTGCCGGGACTAGCGCATACAATGAGCAGTTCTTC

d_gene: -
abundance: -
v_gene: TRBV11-2
j_gene: TRBJ2-3
CDR3aa: CASSYYGGPGTDTQYF
CDR3nt: TGTGCCAGCAGCTATTATGGGGGACCGGGCACAGATACGCAGTATTTT

d_gene: -
abundance: few
v_gene: TRBV14
j_gene: TRBJ2-7
CDR3aa: CASSLKGGAPRREQYF
CDR3nt: TGTGCCAGCAGCCTAAAAGGGGGGGCCCCCAGGAGGGAGCAGTACTTC

d_gene: -
abundance: -
v_gene: TRBV7-9
j_gene: TRBJ1-2
CDR3aa: CARDQSNYGYTF
CDR3nt: TGTGCCAGAGATCAGTCTAACTATGGCTACACCTTC

d_gene: -
abundance: -
v_gene: TRBV5-1
j_gene: TRBJ1-1
CDR3aa: CASNLGHPKNTEAFF
CDR3nt: TGCGCCAGCAACTTGGGACACCCGAAAAACACTGAAGCTTTCTTT

d_gene: -
abundance: -
v_gene: TRBV12-3/TRBV12-4
j_gene: TRBJ1-2
CDR3aa: CASSLGGPGGYTF
CDR3nt: TGTGCCAGCAGTTTAGGAGGGCCCGGTGGCTACACCTTC

d_gene: -
abundance: -
v_gene: TRBV10-3
j_gene: TRBJ1-6
CDR3aa: CAISERGIGSPLHF
CDR3nt: TGTGCCATCAGTGAGAGGGGAATAGGGTCACCCCTCCACTTT

d_gene: -
abundance: -
v_gene: TRBV24-1
j_gene: TRBJ2-7
CDR3aa: CATSGGASYEQYF
CDR3nt: TGTGCCACCAGTGGGGGGGCTTCGTACGAGCAGTACTTC

d_gene: -
abundance: medium-sized
v_gene: TRBV12-3/TRBV12-4
j_gene: TRBJ1-1
CDR3aa: CASSFQGGSEAFF
CDR3nt: TGTGCCAGCAGTTTTCAAGGGGGGTCTGAAGCTTTCTTT

d_gene: -
abundance: -
v_gene: TRBV29-1
j_gene: TRBJ1-2
CDR3aa: CSVETQGLGYGYTF
CDR3nt: TGCAGCGTTGAAACACAGGGTTTGGGCTATGGCTACACCTTC

d_gene: -
abundance: -
v_gene: TRBV28
j_gene: TRBJ2-1
CDR3aa: CASSLGLQNEQFF
CDR3nt: TGTGCCAGCAGTTTGGGACTCCAAAATGAGCAGTTCTTC

d_gene: TRBD2
abundance: -
v_gene: TRBV6-5
j_gene: TRBJ2-2
CDR3aa: CASSLAGGTGELFF
CDR3nt: TGTGCCAGCAGTTTAGCGGGAGGGACCGGGGAGCTGTTTTTT

d_gene: TRBD1
abundance: -
v_gene: TRBV6-5
j_gene: TRBJ1-5
CDR3aa: CASSYFTQGDQPQHF
CDR3nt: TGTGCCAGCAGTTACTTTACACAGGGGGACCAGCCCCAGCATTTT

d_gene: TRBD1
abundance: -
v_gene: TRBV16
j_gene: TRBJ2-1
CDR3aa: CASSRPGTGFQFF
CDR3nt: TGTGCCAGCAGCCGTCCCGGGACAGGGTTTCAGTTCTTC

d_gene: TRBD2
abundance: -
v_gene: TRBV5-1
j_gene: TRBJ2-1
CDR3aa: CASSPQGGRDNEQFF
CDR3nt: TGCGCCAGCAGCCCCCAGGGAGGGCGGGACAATGAGCAGTTCTTC

d_gene: -
abundance: -
v_gene: TRBV7-6
j_gene: TRBJ2-5
CDR3aa: CASSLAGGGWETQYF
CDR3nt: TGTGCCAGCAGCTTAGCCGGTGGGGGTTGGGAGACCCAGTACTTC

d_gene: -
abundance: -
v_gene: TRBV19
j_gene: TRBJ2-2
CDR3aa: CASSIGHSNTGELFF
CDR3nt: TGTGCCAGTAGTATAGGCCACTCCAACACCGGGGAGCTGTTTTTT

d_gene: -
abundance: -
v_gene: TRBV30
j_gene: TRBJ2-1
CDR3aa: CAWSEVGGWYNEQFF
CDR3nt: TGTGCCTGGAGTGAAGTTGGCGGGTGGTACAATGAGCAGTTCTTC

d_gene: -
abundance: -
v_gene: TRBV5-6
j_gene: TRBJ1-1
CDR3aa: CASSLGRATEAFF
CDR3nt: TGTGCCAGCAGCCTGGGCAGGGCCACTGAAGCTTTCTTT

d_gene: TRBD2
abundance: -
v_gene: TRBV24-1
j_gene: TRBJ2-1
CDR3aa: CATSDAGLAGGVSYNEQFF
CDR3nt: TGTGCCACCAGTGATGCGGGACTAGCGGGAGGCGTCTCCTACAATGAGCAGTTCTTC

d_gene: -
abundance: -
v_gene: TRBV12-2
j_gene: TRBJ1-2
CDR3aa: CASRLRDRDFYGYTF
CDR3nt: TGTGCAAGTCGCTTAAGGGACAGGGACTTCTATGGCTACACCTTC

d_gene: -
abundance: -
v_gene: TRBV6-5
j_gene: TRBJ2-5
CDR3aa: CASRAMYQETQYF
CDR3nt: TGTGCCAGCAGAGCGATGTACCAAGAGACCCAGTACTTC

d_gene: TRBD1
abundance: -
v_gene: TRBV6-6
j_gene: TRBJ2-1
CDR3aa: CASSRPKGQMNNEQFF
CDR3nt: TGTGCCAGCAGTCGTCCCAAGGGACAGATGAACAATGAGCAGTTCTTC

d_gene: -
abundance: -
v_gene: TRBV27
j_gene: TRBJ2-3
CDR3aa: CASSPRGPDTQYF
CDR3nt: TGTGCCAGCAGTCCCCGGGGCCCAGATACGCAGTATTTT

d_gene: -
abundance: -
v_gene: TRBV7-9
j_gene: TRBJ2-2
CDR3aa: CASSFGRGANTGELFF
CDR3nt: TGTGCCAGCAGCTTTGGGCGGGGCGCGAACACCGGGGAGCTGTTTTTT

d_gene: TRBD1
abundance: -
v_gene: TRBV5-8
j_gene: TRBJ1-2
CDR3aa: CASSLSWTGGYTYGYTF
CDR3nt: TGTGCCAGCAGCTTGTCTTGGACAGGGGGCTATACCTATGGCTACACCTTC

d_gene: TRBD1
abundance: few
v_gene: TRBV28
j_gene: TRBJ2-7
CDR3aa: CASSLYGGLGQGLGEQYF
CDR3nt: TGTGCCAGCAGTCTTTACGGGGGCCTAGGACAGGGGCTGGGCGAGCAGTACTTC

d_gene: TRBD2
abundance: -
v_gene: TRBV27
j_gene: TRBJ2-1
CDR3aa: CASRLHGTSEYNEQFF
CDR3nt: TGTGCCAGCAGACTACACGGGACTAGCGAATACAATGAGCAGTTCTTC

d_gene: TRBD1
abundance: -
v_gene: TRBV4-1
j_gene: TRBJ1-1
CDR3aa: CASSQEGTGGRAFF
CDR3nt: TGCGCCAGCAGCCAAGAAGGGACAGGGGGTCGAGCTTTCTTT

d_gene: TRBD1
abundance: -
v_gene: TRBV19
j_gene: TRBJ1-3
CDR3aa: CASRRQGQNSGNTIYF
CDR3nt: TGTGCCAGTAGACGACAGGGGCAAAACTCTGGAAACACCATATATTTT

d_gene: -
abundance: few
v_gene: TRBV30
j_gene: TRBJ1-3
CDR3aa: CAGRVREANTIYF
CDR3nt: TGTGCCGGGAGAGTCCGGGAAGCAAACACCATATATTTT

d_gene: TRBD1
abundance: -
v_gene: TRBV30
j_gene: TRBJ1-6
CDR3aa: CAWSTGTGGSPLHF
CDR3nt: TGTGCCTGGAGTACCGGGACAGGGGGTTCACCCCTCCACTTT

d_gene: -
abundance: -
v_gene: TRBV19
j_gene: TRBJ1-1
CDR3aa: CASTSPGRGNTEAFF
CDR3nt: TGTGCCAGTACCTCTCCAGGGCGAGGGAACACTGAAGCTTTCTTT